This TCR beta chain was retrieved from a study of T cell responses to AZD1222 COVID-19 vaccine (TCRdb year 2021). Background on the whole study: AZD1222 recipients whose second dose came at about 4 weeks and those whose second dose came at about 12 weeks were combined into one group, since spike-specific TCR depth and breadth did not differ between the two schedules. Enrollment into the trials was organized by age into subgroups of 18-55, 56-69 and 70-plus years, and those subgroups contained roughly 150, 30 and 60 TCR-sequenced participants, respectively. A total of roughly 240 trial participants underwent TCR sequencing, of whom about 210 received two doses of AZD1222 and approximately 25 received two doses of the MenACWY control vaccine. Beyond this particular receptor, the publication reports: Vaccine-associated CD4 TCRs spanned the whole spike protein, with dominant responses in regions 160-218 and 743-854. After two AZD1222 doses, spike-specific TCR breadth and depth were significantly higher than at day 0 and than in MenACWY recipients. The 56-69-year group was small, and its depth increase did not reach significance, likely because of low power. Because no day 14 peak-response samples were available, the repertoires could be characterized only after the peak T cell response. Most participants were white British and females outnumbered males, and the authors suggested that clonal diversity may have been underestimated. Conclusions about previously exposed vaccinees are limited because only six or seven AZD1222 recipients were SARS-CoV-2 seropositive at baseline. Nearly half of unique spike-specific TCRs reportedly recognized epitopes outside regions mutated in the B.1.351 and B.1.1.7 variants.

Germline trimming: 8 bases from V, 5 bases from J; junction bases outside gene matches: 17. Inclusive of the bounding cysteine and phenylalanine, the CDR3 is 16 residues long. The sequence is cut down to CDR3 DNA, 48 bases in frame from base 1. CDR1 and CDR2, looked up from the germline V gene, are SGDLS and YYNGEE. Per the publication, the time point label means: baseline before first vaccination. Vaccinee samples were obtained from the UK trials COV001 and COV002, which included a single-blind randomized controlled phase 2/3 trial of AZD1222 (ChAdOx1 nCoV-19) in healthy adults. Trial participant PBMC samples were collected at day 0 and day 28 after the second dose for TCRbeta chain sequencing. Turning to this clone: Its target antigen remains unknown. No much larger clonotype is one base removed from it; base qualities were not supplied.

The CDR3 regions of human TCRbeta chains were analyzed by immunosequencing. The original methods were these. Repertoire TCRs were checked for matches against a reference library of SARS-CoV-2-specific TCRs that had been generated using the MIRA antigen-specificity platform. Breadth was defined as the fraction of unique TCRs that were SARS-CoV-2-associated, and depth was defined as the fraction of total T cells that were SARS-CoV-2-associated. Each spike-specific TCR was assigned to its reactive spike region and to a CD4 or CD8 class using the MIRA data. Log10-transformed breadth and depth values were compared by one-way ANOVA with Sidak's multiple comparisons tests. Here the immuneACCESS table is served through TCRdb, limited to in-frame sequences with V and J called. Missing clones are a known gap in these copies; in checked studies unresolved V genes cover under half, and the rest lacks a known reason. V and J calls and clone size come straight from that table; D and trimming were deduced from the DNA. This sample gives around 160,000 clones in total; 70% to 90% of them show up just once. The ten largest clonotypes hold about 5% of the sample.

This sequence originates from an adult in good health. The sample was peripheral blood, taken on day 0 of AZD1222 vaccination. The V and J genes are TRBV9 and TRBJ2-5, with TRBD2 matching 8 junction bases. The CDR3 corresponds to CARSSRGAGAGETQYF. In nucleotides, the sequence is TGTGCCAGGAGCTCCCGGGGAGCGGGAGCGGGGGAGACCCAGTACTTC.